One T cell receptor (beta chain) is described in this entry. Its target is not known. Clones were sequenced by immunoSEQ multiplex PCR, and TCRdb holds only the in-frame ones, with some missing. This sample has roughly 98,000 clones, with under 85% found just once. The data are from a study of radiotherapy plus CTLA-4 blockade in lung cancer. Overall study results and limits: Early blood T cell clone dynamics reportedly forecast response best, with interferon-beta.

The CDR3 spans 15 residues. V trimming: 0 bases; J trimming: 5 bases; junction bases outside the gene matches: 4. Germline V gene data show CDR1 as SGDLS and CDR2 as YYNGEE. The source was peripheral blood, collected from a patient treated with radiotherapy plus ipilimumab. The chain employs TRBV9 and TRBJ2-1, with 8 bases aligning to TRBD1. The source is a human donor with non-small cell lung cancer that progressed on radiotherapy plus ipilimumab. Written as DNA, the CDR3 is TGTGCCAGCAGCGTAGGAGGGACAGGCAACAATGAGCAGTTCTTC. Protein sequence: CASSVGGTGNNEQFF.